This T cell receptor beta chain emerged from a study of blood T cell repertoires in COVID-19. About the research overall: Specimens from acute and convalescent COVID-19 originated in the United States, Italy and Spain. The analysed material was cDNA or gDNA that came from T cells, B-cell-depleted T cells, or PBMCs.

Per the study methods: It was from reference gene primer amplification that nucleated cell counts were estimated. The repertoire was sequenced with immunoSEQ multiplex PCR; TCRdb's copy has only in-frame clones and lacks some. V and J calls and clone size are as listed in that table; D and trimming were resolved from the DNA. The repertoire holds 250,000 to 300,000 clones, with just over 90% as singletons. In germline, CDR1 is MDHEN, CDR2 SYDVKM. This CDR3 has 15 amino acids. V gave up 5 bases and J gave up 4 bases, with 15 bases separating them. This sequence originates from a woman aged 25 to 39 with COVID-19, enrolled during active disease. Sequencing used peripheral blood. The chain carries TRBV28 and TRBJ2-1; the D gene is possibly TRBD2 (6 bases). CDR3 protein: CASSPPGLGYNEQFF. The CDR3 DNA is TGTGCCAGCAGTCCCCCGGGACTCGGATACAATGAGCAGTTCTTC.